The 29 T cell receptor beta chains in this list originate from one sample, sequenced in a study of radiotherapy plus CTLA-4 blockade in lung cancer. Assay used: immunoSEQ multiplex PCR; TCRdb lists only in-frame clones, some missing. The table lists about 59,000 clones, less than 85% of them singletons. The specimen was peripheral blood, collected from a patient treated with radiotherapy plus ipilimumab. The origin of the receptors is a human donor with non-small cell lung cancer who had a complete response to radiotherapy plus ipilimumab.

This clone appeared a single time. The chain links TRBV9 to TRBJ2-5, with 8 positions matching TRBD1. This CDR3 has 15 residues. Germline lookup yields CDR1 SGDLS and CDR2 YYNGEE. V lost 2 bases, J lost 5 bases, and 8 bases stayed unmatched. The CDR3 sequence: CASSVSGTGDETQYF. DNA of the CDR3: TGTGCCAGCAGCGTTTCCGGGACAGGTGACGAGACCCAGTACTTC.

The rearrangement links TRBV9 to TRBJ2-3; 9 bases line up with TRBD2. Per germline, CDR1 SGDLS and CDR2 YYNGEE. This CDR3 is 15 amino acids long. Trimming took 0 bases from V and 6 from J; bases not matched to a gene: 5. The CDR3 region is CASSVGAREGDTQYF. The CDR3 nucleotides read TGTGCCAGCAGCGTAGGGGCGCGGGAGGGTGATACGCAGTATTTT.

The V gene is TRBV2, the J gene TRBJ2-2, with TRBD1 identical over 7 bases. This CDR3 comprises 14 residues. The V segment lost 8 bases and the J segment 0 bases; nucleotides outside the gene matches: 3. Germline V gives CDR1 SNHLY, CDR2 FYNNEI. The CDR3 region is CASRDRPNTGELFF. CDR3 nucleotides: TGTGCCAGCCGGGACAGACCGAACACCGGGGAGCTGTTTTTT.

J is TRBJ2-7 and V is TRBV7-6; D might be TRBD1 (5 bases). V was pared by 5 bases and J by 3 bases, with 11 bases between. Germline CDR1 is SGHVS and CDR2 is FNYEAQ. This CDR3 has 13 residues. CDR3 DNA sequence: TGTGCCAGCAGCCAAGAGGACATCTACGAGCAGTACTTC. It encodes CASSQEDIYEQYF.

This clone was seen a few times. The genes are TRBV2 and TRBJ1-3, with unresolved D. Germline-derived CDR1 and CDR2 are SNHLY and FYNNEI. V was pared by 1 base and J by 0 bases, with 7 bases between. The CDR3 totals 15 residues. The CDR3 nucleotides are TGTGCCAGCAGTGAAGAGCGAGGCTCTGGAAACACCATATATTTT. This translates into CASSEERGSGNTIYF.

The rearrangement links TRBV19 to TRBJ2-5; a possible D gene is TRBD1 (5 bases). The DNA end is more similar to TRBJ2-7, so the J call may be wrong. CDR3 length: 14 residues. Per germline, CDR1 LNHDA and CDR2 SQIVND (reference sequence). DNA of the CDR3: TGTGCCAGCAAAGCCAGGGCGGAACGCTACGAGCAGTACTTC. Translating it yields CASKARAERYEQYF.

This clone has only one observation. The chain is built from TRBV6-5 and TRBJ1-1; maybe TRBD1 (6 bases). The germline V and J ends were trimmed by 5 bases and 5 bases, with 12 bases remaining between them. The CDR3 has 13 residues. Per germline, CDR1 MNHEY and CDR2 SVGAGI. CDR3 DNA sequence: TGTGCCAGCAGTGAACGGCAGGGGACTGAAGCTTTCTTT. It encodes CASSERQGTEAFF.

V usage is TRBV7-2 and J usage is TRBJ1-5; 9 bases are shared with TRBD1. Germline assignment: CDR1 SGHTA and CDR2 FQGNSA. The CDR3 has 15 amino acids. Losses at the gene ends were 3 bases for V and 8 bases for J; bases not matched to a gene: 8. This CDR3 is CASSLDRGTGKPQHF. CDR3 DNA: TGTGCCAGCAGCTTGGACAGGGGCACCGGGAAGCCCCAGCATTTT.

In its sample, this clone was seen a few times. The CDR3 reads CSVNSGGQGATEAFF. The CDR3 nucleotides are TGCAGCGTGAATTCCGGGGGACAGGGAGCCACTGAAGCTTTCTTT. The rearrangement uses TRBV29-1 and TRBJ1-1; 9 nucleotides agree with TRBD1. The CDR3 is 15 amino acids. The V gene's germline CDR1 is SQVTM and CDR2 ANQGSEA. V lost 6 bases and J lost 4; bases outside the gene matches: 12.

This clone was seen just once. The gene calls are TRBV5-1 and TRBJ1-4; D is possibly TRBD1 (5 bases). Between the trimmed V and J ends, which lost 0 bases and 4 bases, there was a span of 7 bases. The germline CDR1 and CDR2 sequences are SGHRS and YFSETQ. The CDR3 runs to 14 residues. CDR3 DNA: TGCGCCAGCAGCTTGGGACAGCTTAATGAAAAACTGTTTTTT. It codes for CASSLGQLNEKLFF.

The chain carries TRBV27 and TRBJ2-2; possible D gene TRBD2, 6 bases. CDR1 is MNHEY, CDR2 SMNVEV, per germline (reference sequence). The CDR3 spans 18 residues. Trimming pared 1 base from V and 0 bases from J, leaving 15 bases between. The CDR3 nucleotides are TGTGCCAGCAGTTTATTTACTAGCCTTATATCGAACACCGGGGAGCTGTTTTTT. Protein: CASSLFTSLISNTGELFF.

The rearrangement joins TRBV2 to TRBJ1-5, with TRBD1 matching over 8 bases. This CDR3 contains 13 residues. Per germline, CDR1 SNHLY and CDR2 FYNNEI. The V gene end was trimmed by 6 bases and the J gene end by 3 bases; junction bases not matched to a gene: 1. CDR3 nucleotide sequence: TGTGCCAGCAGGGACAGGGTCAATCAGCCCCAGCATTTT. Amino acids: CASRDRVNQPQHF.

The V call is TRBV19, the J call TRBJ1-5; no reliable D call. There are 17 residues in the CDR3. Germline assignment: CDR1 LNHDA and CDR2 SQIVND (reference sequence). V lost 7 bases, J lost 3 bases, and 22 bases lay in between. CDR3 in amino acids: CASTVLAGDMVNQPQHF. CDR3 nucleotides: TGTGCCAGTACGGTGCTGGCAGGCGACATGGTCAATCAGCCCCAGCATTTT.

This chain connects TRBV6-5 to TRBJ1-6; D unclear. Trimming removed 3 bases at V and 6 bases at J, with 12 bases between. This CDR3 has 15 amino acids. The germline V gene has CDR1 MNHEY and CDR2 SVGAGI. The CDR3 loop is CASSYSQRGNSPLHF. The CDR3 coding sequence is TGTGCCAGCAGTTATTCGCAACGGGGTAATTCACCCCTCCACTTT.

This clone is a singleton in its sample. In DNA, the CDR3 is TGTGCCAGTTCGCCGCGGAATACAGGGTACAACTACGAGCAGTACTTC. It yields the protein CASSPRNTGYNYEQYF. The rearrangement joins TRBV19 to TRBJ2-7, with a tentative D call TRBD1 (6 bases). Germline V CDR1 and CDR2: LNHDA, SQIVND (reference sequence). Trimming removed 8 bases at V and 3 bases at J, with 23 bases between. The CDR3 extends over 16 amino acids.

The chain employs TRBV29-1 and TRBJ1-1, with D possibly TRBD1 on 6 matching bases. V was pared by 4 bases and J by 1 base, with 19 bases between. Per the germline V gene, CDR1 is SQVTM and CDR2 is ANQGSEA. This CDR3 contains 16 residues. CDR3 residues: CSVVKPQGRGNTEAFF. The DNA of the CDR3 is TGCAGCGTTGTTAAACCCCAGGGGCGCGGGAACACTGAAGCTTTCTTT.

The rearrangement uses TRBV14 and TRBJ2-5; D perhaps matches TRBD1 (6 bases). Germline assignment: CDR1 SGHDN and CDR2 FVKESK. Between the trimmed V and J ends, which lost 1 base and 5 bases, there was a span of 11 bases. CDR3 length: 14 residues. In DNA form, the CDR3 reads TGTGCCAGCAGCCAAGCCAGGGGCGGGGAGACCCAGTACTTC. It codes for CASSQARGGETQYF.

This clone has just a few counts. The gene calls are TRBV4-1 and TRBJ2-3; TRBD2 matches 7 bases. The germline V gene encodes CDR1 MGHRA and CDR2 YSYEKL. The CDR3 length is 14 residues. The junction had 8 bases not matched to a gene; V was cut back by 8 bases and J by 3 bases. CDR3 region: CASAFGLGTDTQYF. CDR3 DNA sequence: TGCGCCAGCGCGTTTGGACTAGGAACAGATACGCAGTATTTT.

The gene calls are TRBV6-6 and TRBJ1-1, with a tentative D call TRBD1 (6 bases). Germline CDR1 MNHNY, CDR2 SVGAGI (reference sequence). Trimming took 5 bases from V and 1 from J, leaving 11 bases between them. The CDR3 loop spans 14 amino acids. CDR3 sequence (DNA): TGTGCCAGCAGTCCCAGGGGAAAGAACACTGAAGCTTTCTTT. This sequence encodes CASSPRGKNTEAFF.

The gene calls are TRBV10-2 and TRBJ2-7; D unclear. Trimming took 2 bases from V and 3 from J, leaving 8 bases between them. The CDR3 loop spans 13 amino acids. Germline CDR1 is WSHSY and CDR2 is SAAADI. CDR3 DNA sequence: TGCGCCAGCAGTGAGACCATCGGCTACGAGCAGTACTTC. Protein: CASSETIGYEQYF.

The genes are TRBV27 and TRBJ2-2; D unclear. V lost 3 bases, J lost 1 base, and 6 bases lay in between. Germline loops: CDR1 MNHEY, CDR2 SMNVEV (reference sequence). The CDR3 has 14 amino acids. Here the CDR3 DNA reads TGTGCCAGCAGTTTGTATCGGAACACCGGGGAGCTGTTTTTT. It is translated as CASSLYRNTGELFF.

The chain employs TRBV7-3 and TRBJ2-3, with a tentative D call TRBD1 (6 bases). The V gene's germline CDR1 is SGHTA and CDR2 FQGTGA. The V and J ends lost 2 bases and 0 bases respectively, with 9 bases between them. The CDR3 totals 15 residues. The CDR3 coding sequence is TGTGCCAGCAGCTTACTGGGGGCAAGCACAGATACGCAGTATTTT. This gives the protein CASSLLGASTDTQYF.

The chain carries TRBV29-1 and TRBJ2-1; TRBD2 agrees at 9 bases. Germline CDR1 SQVTM, CDR2 ANQGSEA. This CDR3 is built from 14 residues. J lost 6 bases, V lost 2 bases, and 5 bases had no gene match. CDR3 region: CSVESSGMGNEQFF. Here the CDR3 DNA reads TGCAGCGTTGAATCTAGCGGGATGGGCAATGAGCAGTTCTTC.

The chain uses TRBV6-9 and TRBJ2-2; TRBD1 is a possible D gene (6 bases). The V gene's germline CDR1 is MNHGY and CDR2 SVAAGI. The CDR3 extends over 14 amino acids. Trimming pared 3 bases from V and 5 bases from J, leaving 10 bases between. CDR3 in amino acids: CASSYQQGTGELFF. DNA for the CDR3: TGTGCCAGCAGTTACCAACAGGGAACCGGGGAGCTGTTTTTT.

The chain carries TRBV5-1 and TRBJ2-1; 9 nucleotides line up with TRBD1. Germline CDR1 is SGHRS and CDR2 is YFSETQ. V was clipped by 4 bases and J by 7 bases; unmatched bases: 9. The CDR3 is 15 residues long. CDR3 protein: CASSPGQGIKNEQFF. The CDR3 DNA follows: TGCGCCAGCAGCCCGGGACAGGGTATTAAAAATGAGCAGTTCTTC.

This sequence joins TRBV6-5 and TRBJ2-1; D might be TRBD1 (7 bases). The CDR3 has 15 residues. Germline values: CDR1 MNHEY, CDR2 SVGAGI. Trimming left V 5 bases short and J 7 bases short, with 18 bases between. The CDR3 DNA is TGTGCCAGCAGTCCGTTCAGGGGGGCGCGGAATGAGCAGTTCTTC. It yields the protein CASSPFRGARNEQFF.

The V call is TRBV6-1, the J call TRBJ2-1; no clear D gene. The CDR3 is 15 residues long. The V end was cut by 2 bases, the J end by 3 bases, with 11 bases between. CDR1 is MNHNS and CDR2 is SASEGT in the germline V gene. The CDR3 region is CASSELRKNYNEQFF. The CDR3 nucleotides read TGTGCCAGCAGTGAATTGAGGAAGAACTACAATGAGCAGTTCTTC.

The chain has TRBV23-1 and TRBJ2-3; D might be TRBD1 (5 bases). TRBV23-1 falls under the ORF class, with uncertain function. V lost 6 bases to trimming and J lost 0 bases, with 16 bases between them. The length of the CDR3 is 16 residues. This CDR3 reads CASRKRGTSSTDTQYF. Here the CDR3 DNA reads TGCGCCAGCAGAAAAAGGGGTACCTCTAGCACAGATACGCAGTATTTT.

The chain joins TRBV6-5 to TRBJ1-2; TRBD1 aligns across 7 bases. Germline values: CDR1 MNHEY, CDR2 SVGAGI. With V trimmed by 3 bases and J by 8 bases, 6 bases remained unmatched. This CDR3 is built from 13 residues. CDR3 amino acids: CASSYSQGGGYTF. The CDR3 DNA reads TGTGCCAGCAGTTATTCCCAGGGGGGAGGCTACACCTTC.